This T cell receptor beta chain came from a study of T cell responses to AZD1222 COVID-19 vaccine. The assay was immunoSEQ multiplex PCR, and TCRdb's table has in-frame clones only and misses some. The table has 100,000 to 150,000 clones, around nine tenths seen once. As concerns this clone: Its target is unknown.

Findings and caveats of the study: The study reported that nearly half of spike-specific TCRs target unmutated variant regions.

Germline loops: CDR1 MNHEY, CDR2 SMNVEV (reference sequence). Trimming at V came to 3 bases and at J to 2 bases, leaving 0 bases not matched to a gene. This CDR3 has 14 amino acids. The sequence was obtained from an adult in good health. The sample consisted of peripheral blood, taken on day 0 of MenACWY control vaccination. J is TRBJ1-5 and V is TRBV27; 8 bases map to TRBD1. The CDR3, as DNA: TGTGCCAGCAGTTTGGGACAGGGCAATCAGCCCCAGCATTTT. Translation: CASSLGQGNQPQHF.